Shown below are 21 T cell receptor beta chains from a single sample sequenced in a study of control samples from healthy donors and cancer patients. Generated by immunoSEQ multiplex PCR, the TCRdb table keeps only in-frame clones and is missing some. The sample records roughly 120,000 clones, about nine tenths being singletons. The specimen was blood. The receptor set was obtained from a human donor in good health. The donor label of this sample is uncertain.

The V gene is TRBV2, the J gene TRBJ1-2, with TRBD1 matching 7 bases. This CDR3 region has 12 residues. Germline V gene sequence: CDR1 SNHLY, CDR2 FYNNEI. The V segment lost 7 bases and the J segment 5 bases; nucleotides outside the gene matches: 4. The DNA of the CDR3 is TGTGCCAGCAATCCAGGGGGGTATGGCTACACCTTC. It translates to CASNPGGYGYTF. The variable domain in full, with the rest retrieved from reference TRBV2 and TRBJ1-2, is EPEVTQTPSHQVTQMGQEVILRCVPISNHLYFYWYRQILGQKVEFLVSFYNNEISEKSEIFDDQFSVERPDGSNFTLKIRSTKLEDSAMYFCASNPGGYGYTFGSGTRLTVV.

This clone was seen only once. V is TRBV19 and J is TRBJ2-6; D gene uncertain. The CDR3 runs 13 residues. The germline V and J ends were trimmed by 10 bases and 2 bases, with 9 bases remaining between them. The germline CDR1 and CDR2 sequences are LNHDA and SQIVND (reference sequence). The CDR3, as DNA: TGTGCCACCTCATGGGCTGGGGCCAACGTCCTGACTTTC. Amino acid sequence: CATSWAGANVLTF.

The CDR3 here is CASSLQWTSTEAFF. The CDR3 DNA sequence: TGTGCCAGCAGTTTGCAATGGACGAGTACTGAAGCTTTCTTT. This chain uses TRBV27 with TRBJ1-1; no clear D. V lost 3 bases to trimming and J lost 5 bases, with 13 bases between them. The CDR3 sequence is 14 residues long. CDR1 MNHEY and CDR2 SMNVEV come from the germline V gene (reference sequence).

This rearrangement joins TRBV24-1 to TRBJ2-3; TRBD1 matches at 11 bases. The V gene end was trimmed by 6 bases and the J gene end by 4 bases; junction bases not matched to a gene: 8. The germline V gene has CDR1 KGHDR and CDR2 SFDVKD. The CDR3 is made up of 16 amino acids. CDR3 bases: TGTGCCACCAGTAGAGGAGGACAGGGGGCCGCAGATACGCAGTATTTT. Its translation is CATSRGGQGAADTQYF.

The genes are TRBV14 and TRBJ1-1; tentative D call: TRBD1 (5 bases). The V gene's germline CDR1 is SGHDN and CDR2 FVKESK. The CDR3 covers 13 residues. The V and J ends lost 8 bases and 4 bases respectively, with 14 bases between them. CDR3 sequence: CASAVGGGTEAFF. The CDR3 nucleotides are TGTGCCAGCGCCGTGGGGGGAGGCACTGAAGCTTTCTTT.

The rearrangement joins TRBV30 to TRBJ1-2, with D tentatively TRBD1 (6 bases). This CDR3 contains 12 residues. V lost 7 bases, J lost 5 bases, and 14 bases lay in between. Germline CDR1 GTSNPN, CDR2 SVGIG (reference sequence). CDR3: CASKGTKYGYTF. The CDR3 DNA sequence: TGTGCCTCTAAAGGGACAAAGTATGGCTACACCTTC.

The chain carries TRBV11-3 and TRBJ2-1; D not resolved. The V gene lost 4 bases and the J gene lost 6 bases, with 10 bases spanning the gap. The CDR3 totals 13 residues. CDR1 SGHNT and CDR2 YENEEA come from the germline V gene. CDR3 sequence: CASSSGPPNEQFF. The DNA of the CDR3 is TGTGCCAGCAGCTCCGGCCCCCCCAATGAGCAGTTCTTC.

The chain uses TRBV18 and TRBJ2-1; D unclear. Germline CDR1 reads KGHSH; CDR2 reads LQKENI. Trimming pared 3 bases from V and 6 bases from J, leaving 6 bases between. This CDR3 spans 12 amino acids. The CDR3 sequence: CASSPLLNEQFF. The CDR3 DNA sequence: TGTGCCAGCTCACCCCTACTCAATGAGCAGTTCTTC.

This rearrangement joins TRBV3-1 (or the pseudogene TRBV3-2) to TRBJ1-5; tentatively, D is TRBD1 (6 bases). This CDR3 has 16 amino acids. CDR1 is LGHDT, CDR2 YNNKEL, per germline (reference sequence). With 4 bases removed from V and 3 bases from J, the gap between germline ends came to 16 bases. DNA for the CDR3: TGTGCCAGCAGCCGGGGGTGGGGGGGCACCAATCAGCCCCAGCATTTT. Protein sequence: CASSRGWGGTNQPQHF.

A single count supports this clone. The rearrangement uses TRBV30 and TRBJ2-7; possibly TRBD2 for D (5 bases). Germline V lookup: CDR1 GTSNPN, CDR2 SVGIG (reference sequence). Trimming removed 0 bases from V and 7 bases from J, with 16 bases in between. The CDR3 contains 14 residues. The CDR3 spells CAWSVRGLRREQYF. CDR3 in DNA: TGTGCCTGGAGTGTCAGAGGGCTAAGGAGGGAGCAGTACTTC.

The chain joins TRBV18 to TRBJ1-4; no clear D gene. The V end was cut by 3 bases, the J end by 0 bases, with 14 bases between. The CDR3 consists of 17 residues. Germline lookup yields CDR1 KGHSH and CDR2 LQKENI. CDR3 nucleotides: TGTGCCAGCTCACCGTCGACGGTTGTTGCAACTAATGAAAAACTGTTTTTT. Its translation is CASSPSTVVATNEKLFF.

J is TRBJ1-4 and V is TRBV19, with TRBD1 matching over 7 bases. V lost 5 bases and J lost 11; bases outside the gene matches: 8. In germline, CDR1 is LNHDA, CDR2 SQIVND (reference sequence). CDR3 size: 13 residues. The CDR3 DNA is TGTGCCAGTAGTCCCCCCGGACAGGCTAAACTGTTTTTT. This translates into CASSPPGQAKLFF.

Turning to this clone: Other DNA sequences in the same sample also yield this CDR3. The rearrangement uses TRBV28 and TRBJ1-5; the D gene is possibly TRBD1 (5 bases). Trimming removed 4 bases at V and 7 bases at J, with 23 bases between. CDR1 is MDHEN, CDR2 SYDVKM, per germline. This CDR3 region has 17 residues. This CDR3 reads CASSWGVESSSGQPQHF. The CDR3 DNA reads as TGTGCCAGCAGTTGGGGGGTCGAATCGTCATCGGGGCAGCCCCAGCATTTT.

CDR3 protein: CASSLEVRPGSGMNTEAFF. CDR3 DNA sequence: TGTGCCAGCAGCTTGGAGGTTCGGCCAGGGAGCGGGATGAACACTGAAGCTTTCTTT. V gene TRBV5-6 combines with J gene TRBJ1-1; perhaps TRBD1 as D (5 bases). V lost 0 bases, J lost 0 bases, and 21 bases lay in between. The CDR3 totals 19 residues. Looked up from germline, CDR1 is SGHDT and CDR2 is YYEEEE.

This chain connects TRBV5-1 to TRBJ1-2; D is ambiguous. CDR3 size: 15 residues. Germline CDR1 is SGHRS and CDR2 is YFSETQ. V was clipped by 2 bases and J by 2 bases, with 13 bases between them. Written as DNA, the CDR3 is TGCGCCAGCAGCTTTTTGGGAGATGTGAACTATGGCTACACCTTC. Encoded protein: CASSFLGDVNYGYTF.

V is TRBV11-2 and J is TRBJ2-5; D gene unclear. The germline V gene has CDR1 SGHAT and CDR2 FQNNGV. Trimming pared 5 bases from V and 4 bases from J, leaving 5 bases between. This CDR3 has 11 residues. CDR3 sequence (DNA): TGTGCCAGCAGCAGTAGAGAGACCCAGTACTTC. It translates to CASSSRETQYF.

V usage is TRBV30 and J usage is TRBJ2-1, with 10 bases fitting TRBD1. V shed 4 bases, J shed 1 base, and the junction held 7 bases outside the gene matches. In germline, CDR1 is GTSNPN, CDR2 SVGIG (reference sequence). This CDR3 spans 16 amino acids. As DNA, the CDR3 is TGTGCCTGGATCCGGGGGACAGGGGCGTCCTACAATGAGCAGTTCTTC. Protein: CAWIRGTGASYNEQFF.

V gene TRBV5-4 combines with J gene TRBJ2-4; D is undetermined. The length of the CDR3 is 12 residues. CDR1 and CDR2 (germline): SGHNT, YYREEE (reference sequence). V lost 4 bases, J lost 9 bases, and 11 bases lay in between. CDR3 residues: CASSQVPGIQYF. In DNA, the CDR3 is TGTGCCAGCAGCCAGGTCCCAGGCATTCAGTACTTC.

This clone appeared a single time. CDR3 sequence (DNA): TGTGCCACCCATTCCCTCTTCGCCTCGAACACTGAAGCTTTCTTT. It codes for CATHSLFASNTEAFF. The rearrangement links TRBV19 to TRBJ1-1; no firm D call. Germline assignment: CDR1 LNHDA and CDR2 SQIVND (reference sequence). The CDR3 is 15 amino acids. V dropped 10 bases and J dropped 1 base, with 19 bases sitting between them.

The V gene is TRBV10-2, the J gene TRBJ2-2, with TRBD2 identical over 7 bases. The CDR3 loop spans 14 amino acids. Germline values: CDR1 WSHSY, CDR2 SAAADI. With 11 bases clipped from V and 0 bases from J, the junction kept 6 bases outside the gene matches. CDR3 bases: TGCGCCGGGGGGGGGTCTACGAACACCGGGGAGCTGTTTTTT. Its protein product is CAGGGSTNTGELFF.

This sequence joins TRBV6-1 and TRBJ1-5; possibly TRBD1 for D (5 bases). V shed 2 bases and J shed 0 bases, with 8 bases lying between them. This CDR3 has 15 amino acids. The germline CDR1 and CDR2 sequences are MNHNS and SASEGT. CDR3 sequence: CASSEQGFSNQPQHF. The DNA for the CDR3 is TGTGCCAGCAGTGAACAGGGTTTTAGCAATCAGCCCCAGCATTTT.